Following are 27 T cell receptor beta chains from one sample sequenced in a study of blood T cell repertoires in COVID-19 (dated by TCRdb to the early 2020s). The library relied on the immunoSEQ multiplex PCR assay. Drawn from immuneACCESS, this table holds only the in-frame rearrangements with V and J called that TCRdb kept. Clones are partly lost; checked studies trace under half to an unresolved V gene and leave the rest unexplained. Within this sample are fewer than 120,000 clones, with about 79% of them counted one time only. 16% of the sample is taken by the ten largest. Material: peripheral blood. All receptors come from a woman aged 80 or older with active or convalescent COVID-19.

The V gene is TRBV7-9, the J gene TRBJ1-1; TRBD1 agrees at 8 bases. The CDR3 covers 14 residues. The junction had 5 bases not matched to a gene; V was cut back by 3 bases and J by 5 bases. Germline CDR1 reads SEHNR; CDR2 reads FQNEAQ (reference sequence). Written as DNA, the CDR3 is TGTGCCAGCAGCTTTAGCAGGGGGCAGACTGAAGCTTTCTTT. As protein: CASSFSRGQTEAFF.

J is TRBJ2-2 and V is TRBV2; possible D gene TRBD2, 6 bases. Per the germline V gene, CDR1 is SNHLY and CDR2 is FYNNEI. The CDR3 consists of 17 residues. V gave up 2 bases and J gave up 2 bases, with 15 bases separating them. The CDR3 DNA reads TGTGCCAGCAGTGAACGGCCGGGAGTATCAAACACCGGGGAGCTGTTTTTT. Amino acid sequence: CASSERPGVSNTGELFF.

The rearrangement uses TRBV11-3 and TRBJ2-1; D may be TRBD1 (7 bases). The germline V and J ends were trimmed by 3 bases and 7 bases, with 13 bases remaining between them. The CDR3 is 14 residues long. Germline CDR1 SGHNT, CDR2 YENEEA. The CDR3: CASSLEAGGNEQFF. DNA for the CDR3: TGTGCCAGCAGCTTGGAGGCAGGGGGGAATGAGCAGTTCTTC.

CDR3 residues: CAISDAGDLNQPQHF. CDR3 coding DNA: TGTGCCATCAGTGATGCAGGGGATCTGAATCAGCCCCAGCATTTT. V usage is TRBV10-3 and J usage is TRBJ1-5; D may be TRBD1 (6 bases). The CDR3 has 15 residues. Trimming shortened V by 3 bases and J by 4 bases, and 13 bases separated the two germline ends. Germline V gene lookup returns CDR1 ENHRY and CDR2 SYGVKD.

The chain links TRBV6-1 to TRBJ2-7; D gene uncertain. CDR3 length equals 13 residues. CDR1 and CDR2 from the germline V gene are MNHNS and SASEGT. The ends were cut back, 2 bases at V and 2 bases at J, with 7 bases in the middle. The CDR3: CASSEMPAYEQYF. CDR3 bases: TGTGCCAGCAGTGAAATGCCAGCCTACGAGCAGTACTTC.

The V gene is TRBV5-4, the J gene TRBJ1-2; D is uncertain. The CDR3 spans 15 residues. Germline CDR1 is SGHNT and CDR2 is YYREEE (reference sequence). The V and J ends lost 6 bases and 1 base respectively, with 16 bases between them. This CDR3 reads CASTMGRPLNYGYTF. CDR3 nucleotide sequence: TGTGCCAGCACCATGGGCAGGCCACTTAACTATGGCTACACCTTC. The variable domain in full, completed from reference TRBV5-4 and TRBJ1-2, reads ETGVTQSPTHLIKTRGQQVTLRCSSQSGHNTVSWYQQALGQGPQFIFQYYREEENGRGNFPPRFSGLQFPNYSSELNVNALELDDSALYLCASTMGRPLNYGYTFGSGTRLTVV.

The CDR3 DNA follows: TGCGCCAGCAGCGGACAGGCCTGGGGCACTGAAGCTTTCTTT. Residues: CASSGQAWGTEAFF. The genes are TRBV4-3 and TRBJ1-1, with TRBD1 matching 7 bases. After removal of 5 bases from V and 4 bases from J, the junction contained 7 bases not matched to a gene. This CDR3 is 14 amino acids long. Per the germline V gene, CDR1 is LGHNA and CDR2 is YSLEER.

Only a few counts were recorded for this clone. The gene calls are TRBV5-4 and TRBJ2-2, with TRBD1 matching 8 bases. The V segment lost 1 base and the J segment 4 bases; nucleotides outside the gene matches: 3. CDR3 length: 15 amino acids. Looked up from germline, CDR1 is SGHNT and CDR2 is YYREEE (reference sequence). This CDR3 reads CASSLRQGFTGELFF. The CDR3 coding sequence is TGTGCCAGCAGCTTGAGACAGGGGTTCACCGGGGAGCTGTTTTTT.

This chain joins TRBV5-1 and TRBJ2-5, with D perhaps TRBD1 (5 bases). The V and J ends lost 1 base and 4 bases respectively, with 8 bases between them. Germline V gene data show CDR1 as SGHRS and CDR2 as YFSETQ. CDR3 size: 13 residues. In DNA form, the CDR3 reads TGCGCCAGCAGCTTGCAGGGCGGAGAGACCCAGTACTTC. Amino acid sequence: CASSLQGGETQYF.

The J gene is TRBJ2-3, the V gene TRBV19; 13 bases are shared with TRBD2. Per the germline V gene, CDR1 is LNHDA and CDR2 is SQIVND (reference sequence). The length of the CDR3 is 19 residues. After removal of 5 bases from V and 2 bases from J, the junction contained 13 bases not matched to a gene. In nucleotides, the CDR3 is TGTGCCAGTAGTCTGGACAGCCGTGGACTAGCGGGAGACACAGATACGCAGTATTTT. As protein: CASSLDSRGLAGDTDTQYF.

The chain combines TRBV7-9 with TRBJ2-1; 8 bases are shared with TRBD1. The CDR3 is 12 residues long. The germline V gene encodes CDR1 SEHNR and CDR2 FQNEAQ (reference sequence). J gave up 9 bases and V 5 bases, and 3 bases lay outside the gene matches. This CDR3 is CASSTDRGEQFF. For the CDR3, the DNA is TGTGCCAGCAGCACCGACAGGGGTGAGCAGTTCTTC.

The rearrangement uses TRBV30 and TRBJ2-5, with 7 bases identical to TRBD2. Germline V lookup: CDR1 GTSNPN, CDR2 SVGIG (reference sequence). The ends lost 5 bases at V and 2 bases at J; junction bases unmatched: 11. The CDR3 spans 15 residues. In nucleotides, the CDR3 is TGTGCCTGGCTCCCGGTGGGGGGGAATCAAGAGACCCAGTACTTC. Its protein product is CAWLPVGGNQETQYF.

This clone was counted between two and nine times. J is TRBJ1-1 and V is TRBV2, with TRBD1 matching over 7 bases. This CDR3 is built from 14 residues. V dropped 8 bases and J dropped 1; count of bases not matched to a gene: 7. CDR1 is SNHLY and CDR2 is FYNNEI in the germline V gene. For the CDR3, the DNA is TGTGCCAGCCGGGACCGACAGGGGAACACTGAAGCTTTCTTT. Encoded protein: CASRDRQGNTEAFF.

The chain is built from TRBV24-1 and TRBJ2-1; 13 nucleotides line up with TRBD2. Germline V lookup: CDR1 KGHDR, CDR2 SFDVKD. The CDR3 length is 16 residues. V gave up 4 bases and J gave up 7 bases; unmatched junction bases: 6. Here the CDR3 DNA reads TGTGCCACCAGTGACCCCGGGACTAGCGGGATAAATGAGCAGTTCTTC. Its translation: CATSDPGTSGINEQFF.

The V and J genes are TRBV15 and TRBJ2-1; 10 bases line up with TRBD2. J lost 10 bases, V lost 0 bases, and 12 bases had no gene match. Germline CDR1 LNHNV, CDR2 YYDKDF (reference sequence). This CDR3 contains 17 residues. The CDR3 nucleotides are TGTGCCACCAGCAGAGACGGGGGCCTAGCGGGAGCAGGGGAGCAGTTCTTC. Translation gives CATSRDGGLAGAGEQFF. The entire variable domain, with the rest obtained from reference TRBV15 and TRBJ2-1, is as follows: DAMVIQNPRYQVTQFGKPVTLSCSQTLNHNVMYWYQQKSSQAPKLLFHYYDKDFNNEADTPDNFQSRRPNTSFCFLDIRSPGLGDTAMYLCATSRDGGLAGAGEQFFGPGTRLTVL.

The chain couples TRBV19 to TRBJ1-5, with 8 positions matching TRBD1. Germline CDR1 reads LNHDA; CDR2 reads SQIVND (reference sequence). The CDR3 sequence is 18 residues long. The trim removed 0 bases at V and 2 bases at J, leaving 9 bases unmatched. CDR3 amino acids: CASSIDPRQGKGNQPQHF. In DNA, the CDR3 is TGTGCCAGTAGTATAGATCCGAGACAGGGGAAGGGCAATCAGCCCCAGCATTTT. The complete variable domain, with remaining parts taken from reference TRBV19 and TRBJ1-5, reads DGGITQSPKYLFRKEGQNVTLSCEQNLNHDAMYWYRQDPGQGLRLIYYSQIVNDFQKGDIAEGYSVSREKKESFPLTVTSAQKNPTAFYLCASSIDPRQGKGNQPQHFGDGTRLSIL.

Written as DNA, the CDR3 is TGTGCCAGTAGGGGACTAGCGGGAGAGTACGAGCAGTACTTC. This translates into CASRGLAGEYEQYF. This chain uses TRBV19 with TRBJ2-7; 14 positions match TRBD2. With 6 bases clipped from V and 4 bases from J, the junction kept 2 bases outside the gene matches. The germline gives CDR1 LNHDA, CDR2 SQIVND (reference sequence). CDR3 length: 14 residues.

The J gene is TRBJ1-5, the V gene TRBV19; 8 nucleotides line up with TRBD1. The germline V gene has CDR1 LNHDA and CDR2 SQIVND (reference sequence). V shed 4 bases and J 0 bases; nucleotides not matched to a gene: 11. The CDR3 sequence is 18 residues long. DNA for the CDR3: TGTGCCAGTAGTAGACCTCGGACAGGGATAGCTAGCAATCAGCCCCAGCATTTT. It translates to CASSRPRTGIASNQPQHF.

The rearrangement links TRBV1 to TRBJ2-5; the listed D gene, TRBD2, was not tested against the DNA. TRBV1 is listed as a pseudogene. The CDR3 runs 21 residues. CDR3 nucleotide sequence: TGCACCAGCAGCCAGGATCCGAGACTAGCGGGACCATGGGGGGCTCAAGAGACCCAGTACTTC. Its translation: CTSSQDPRLAGPWGAQETQYF.

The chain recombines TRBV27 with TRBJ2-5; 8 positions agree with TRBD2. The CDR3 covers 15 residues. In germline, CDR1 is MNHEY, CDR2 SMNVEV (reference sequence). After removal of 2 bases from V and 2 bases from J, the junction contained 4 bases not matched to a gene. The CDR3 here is CASSLAGGAQETQYF. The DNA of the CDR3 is TGTGCCAGCAGTTTAGCGGGAGGAGCACAAGAGACCCAGTACTTC.

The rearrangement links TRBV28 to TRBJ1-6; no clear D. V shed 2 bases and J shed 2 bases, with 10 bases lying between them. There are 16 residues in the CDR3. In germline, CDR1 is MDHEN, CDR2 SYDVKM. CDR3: CASSLGQGAYNSPLHF. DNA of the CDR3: TGTGCCAGCAGTTTAGGGCAAGGCGCCTATAATTCACCCCTCCACTTT.

The CDR3 DNA follows: TGTGCCAGCAGTCCCCCGACAGCGTTGAACACTGAAGCTTTCTTT. Its protein is CASSPPTALNTEAFF. The chain links TRBV28 to TRBJ1-1, with D maybe TRBD1 (5 bases). CDR1 and CDR2 from the germline V gene are MDHEN and SYDVKM. The CDR3 covers 15 residues. V was clipped by 5 bases and J by 0 bases, with 13 bases between them. The complete variable domain, with remaining parts taken from reference TRBV28 and TRBJ1-1, reads DVKVTQSSRYLVKRTGEKVFLECVQDMDHENMFWYRQDPGLGLRLIYFSYDVKMKEKGDIPEGYSVSREKKERFSLILESASTNQTSMYLCASSPPTALNTEAFFGQGTRLTVV.

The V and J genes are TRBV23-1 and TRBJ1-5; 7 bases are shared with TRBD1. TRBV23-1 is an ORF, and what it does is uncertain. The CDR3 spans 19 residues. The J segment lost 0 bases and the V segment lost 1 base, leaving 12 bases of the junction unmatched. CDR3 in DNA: TGCGCCAGCAGTCAATTTCGGACAGGCGAGCCCTATAGCAATCAGCCCCAGCATTTT. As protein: CASSQFRTGEPYSNQPQHF.

The CDR3, as DNA: TGTGCCAGCAGCTATAGACAGGGGATGGGTGAAAAACTGTTTTTT. Its protein is CASSYRQGMGEKLFF. This chain joins TRBV7-8 and TRBJ1-4; 8 bases map to TRBD1. Germline V gene sequence: CDR1 SGHVS, CDR2 FQNEAQ. The CDR3 extends over 15 amino acids. The V and J ends lost 4 bases and 7 bases, in that order; junction bases with no gene match: 8.

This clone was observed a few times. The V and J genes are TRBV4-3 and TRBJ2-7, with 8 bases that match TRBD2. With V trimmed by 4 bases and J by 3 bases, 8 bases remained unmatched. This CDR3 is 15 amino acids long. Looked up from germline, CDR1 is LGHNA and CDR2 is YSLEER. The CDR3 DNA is TGCGCCAGCAGCCCGCGGGGGGACGGAATCTACGAGCAGTACTTC. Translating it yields CASSPRGDGIYEQYF.

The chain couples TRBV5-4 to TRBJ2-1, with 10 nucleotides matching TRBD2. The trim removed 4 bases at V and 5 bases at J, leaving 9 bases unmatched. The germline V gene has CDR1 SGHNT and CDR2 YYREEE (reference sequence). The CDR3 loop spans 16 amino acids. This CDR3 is CASSLLIAGGNNEQFF. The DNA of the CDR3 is TGTGCCAGCAGCCTCTTAATAGCGGGAGGCAACAATGAGCAGTTCTTC. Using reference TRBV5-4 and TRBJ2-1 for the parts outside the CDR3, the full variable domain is ETGVTQSPTHLIKTRGQQVTLRCSSQSGHNTVSWYQQALGQGPQFIFQYYREEENGRGNFPPRFSGLQFPNYSSELNVNALELDDSALYLCASSLLIAGGNNEQFFGPGTRLTVL.

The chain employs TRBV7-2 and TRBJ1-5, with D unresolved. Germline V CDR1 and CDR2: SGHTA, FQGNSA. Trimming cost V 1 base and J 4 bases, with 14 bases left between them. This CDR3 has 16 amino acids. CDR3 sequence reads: CASSLDSLPGNQPQHF. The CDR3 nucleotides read TGTGCCAGCAGCTTAGACAGCCTACCGGGAAATCAGCCCCAGCATTTT.